This TCR beta chain was sequenced in a study of blood T cell repertoires in COVID-19. Study information: Acute-phase and convalescent COVID-19 samples originated in the United States, Italy and Spain. The cDNA or gDNA used as material had been derived from T cells, B-cell-depleted T cells, or PBMCs.

The junction had 11 bases not matched to a gene; V was cut back by 1 base and J by 15 bases. The CDR3 is made up of 16 amino acids. In germline, CDR1 is SEHNR, CDR2 FQNEAQ (reference sequence). Original analysis: The authors estimated nucleated cell counts from reference gene primer amplification. Only in-frame clones appear in the TCRdb table, and some are missing; sequencing was by immunoSEQ multiplex PCR. That table is the source of V, J and clone size, and D and trimming were worked out from the DNA. This sample has roughly 200,000 clones, with 80% to 90% found just once. The V and J genes are TRBV7-9 and TRBJ1-6; 11 nucleotides agree with TRBD1. Input material: peripheral blood. The source of this sequence is a human donor in a cohort sampled during active COVID-19. Here the CDR3 reads CASSLGAGQGVTDLHF. For the CDR3, the DNA is TGTGCCAGCAGCTTAGGTGCGGGACAGGGGGTCACGGACCTCCACTTT.